This record looks at one T cell receptor beta chain sequence and its context. Its cognate antigen is unknown. This sample was taken from a study of CD8 T cells in ankylosing spondylitis. Regarding the study as a whole: Some motif variants were previously reported in reactive arthritis synovial fluid and blood. A motif of 7 to 9 highly homologous TCR beta variants was seen as apparently characteristic of ankylosing spondylitis blood.

The V and J ends lost 6 bases and 3 bases respectively, with 17 bases between them. Germline V gene data show CDR1 as DFQATT and CDR2 as SNEGSKA (reference sequence). The CDR3 loop spans 14 amino acids. TCRdb re-called the 5' RACE reads through MiXCR, storing one row per CDR3 protein. The sample includes around 140,000 distinct CDR3 sequences, roughly 11% seen only once; the top ten take roughly 4.5%. V is TRBV20-1 and J is TRBJ1-2, with D tentatively TRBD1 (6 bases). What was sequenced was blood, either unsorted or a sorted T cell fraction (not recorded which). The source is a female donor with ankylosing spondylitis or in good health (not recorded which). The CDR3 here is CSAPTRGGDYGYTF. CDR3 DNA: TGCAGTGCCCCTACGCGAGGGGGGGACTATGGCTACACCTTC.